This T cell receptor (beta chain) came from a study of T cells after posttransplantation cyclophosphamide. This CDR3 region has 15 residues. With V trimmed by 5 bases and J by 7 bases, 8 bases remained unmatched. Germline assignment: CDR1 LNHDA and CDR2 SQIVND (reference sequence). Peripheral blood was collected from the related graft donor on the marrow donation day. The method was immunoSEQ multiplex PCR; TCRdb's version includes in-frame clones alone and lacks a portion of them. This table holds about 6,400 clones, 95% to 98% found once. The J gene is TRBJ1-5, the V gene TRBV19, with 10 nucleotides matching TRBD1. The receptor was derived from a woman aged 30 to 39 in good health and a related stem cell transplant donor. The specimen was naive CD8+ T cells sorted from PBMCs. CDR3 loop: CASSLGQGSSQPQHF. CDR3 DNA sequence: TGTGCCAGTAGTCTGGGACAGGGGAGTTCACAGCCCCAGCATTTT.